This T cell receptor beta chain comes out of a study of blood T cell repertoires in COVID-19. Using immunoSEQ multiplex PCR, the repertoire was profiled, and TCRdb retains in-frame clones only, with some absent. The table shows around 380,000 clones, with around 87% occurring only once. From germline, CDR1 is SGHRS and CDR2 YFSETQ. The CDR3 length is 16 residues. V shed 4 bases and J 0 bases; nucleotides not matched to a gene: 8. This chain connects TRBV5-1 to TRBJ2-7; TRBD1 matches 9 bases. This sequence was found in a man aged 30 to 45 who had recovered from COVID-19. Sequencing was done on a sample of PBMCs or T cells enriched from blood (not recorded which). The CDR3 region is CASSNTGGAGSYEQYF. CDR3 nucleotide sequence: TGCGCCAGCAGCAATACAGGGGGCGCAGGCTCCTACGAGCAGTACTTC. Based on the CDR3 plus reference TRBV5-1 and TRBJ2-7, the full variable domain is KAGVTQTPRYLIKTRGQQVTLSCSPISGHRSVSWYQQTPGQGLQFLFEYFSETQRNKGNFPGRFSGRQFSNSRSEMNVSTLELGDSALYLCASSNTGGAGSYEQYFGPGTRLTVT.